This T cell receptor (beta chain) was captured in a study of sequential checkpoint blockade in melanoma. For the study at large: Each arm's sequence ended with maintenance nivolumab.

Data came from immunoSEQ multiplex PCR; TCRdb stores just in-frame clones and leaves some out. The data show over 9,500 clones, with over 70% seen just once and roughly 17% held by the top ten. The sample's treatment: randomized to nivolumab then ipilimumab (arm A) or the reverse (arm B). Sorted cells were live CD3+CD8+, lacking CD19 and CD56, from PBMCs. Per germline, CDR1 SGHAT and CDR2 FQNNGV. The CDR3 extends over 12 amino acids. V lost 1 base and J 6 bases, leaving 7 bases between the germline ends. The genes are TRBV11-2 and TRBJ2-7; no definite D call. The receptor was derived from a human donor with melanoma. Sequencing was performed on CD8+ T cells sorted from blood (inferred from file names), taken from a patient given nivolumab and ipilimumab in sequence. DNA of the CDR3: TGTGCCAGCAGCTTAGGGCGCGGCGAGCAGTACTTC. It is translated as CASSLGRGEQYF.